A few counts support the clone carrying this TCR beta chain. The data belong to a study of blood T cell repertoires in COVID-19. Looking at the study overall: From the United States, Italy and Spain came samples of acute and convalescent COVID-19. T cells, B-cell-depleted T cells, or PBMCs provided the cDNA or gDNA that served as material.

The CDR3 spans 14 residues. V trimming: 4 bases; J trimming: 2 bases; junction bases outside the gene matches: 4. Germline loops: CDR1 MDHEN, CDR2 SYDVKM. Data came from immunoSEQ multiplex PCR; TCRdb stores just in-frame clones and leaves some out. The data show more than 200,000 clones, approximately 82% seen once. The source of this sequence is a man aged 35-49 years with active or convalescent COVID-19. This chain links TRBV28 with TRBJ1-2; 7 bases line up with TRBD1. The sequenced sample consisted of peripheral blood. The CDR3 DNA follows: TGTGCCAGCAGTTGGGGGACAGAGAACTATGGCTACACCTTC. Translation: CASSWGTENYGYTF.